This entry describes one T cell receptor (beta chain). Its antigen is currently unknown. The conserved phenylalanine or tryptophan normally closing the CDR3 is absent here, so this likely arose from a read error. V trimming: 0 bases; J trimming: 1 base; junction bases outside the gene matches: 14. The CDR3 runs to 20 residues. Germline loops: CDR1 LGHDT, CDR2 YNNKEL (reference sequence). This sample is part of a study of metastatic and nonmetastatic thyroid tumors. About the study: Thyroid patients, malignant and benign, had repertoires compared across blood and tumor or nodule tissue.

All patients were treatment-naive before thyroid surgery. TCRdb re-called the PCR reads via MiXCR. Altogether 14,000 or so clones are present, 34% being singletons, with the ten largest covering 9.5% to 12%. Findings and limits, study-wide: Compared with benign nodules, malignant thyroid tumors were reported to have significantly higher TCR beta diversity in both blood and tumor.

The rearrangement uses TRBV3-1 and TRBJ2-4, with 8 bases identical to TRBD1. The sample taken for sequencing was tumor tissue. This receptor was obtained from a male donor with papillary thyroid cancer or a benign thyroid nodule (not recorded which). Some clones in this sample may be carry-over from other donors' samples. The CDR3: CASSQESGTGEAGAKNIQYC. The CDR3 DNA sequence: TGTGCCAGCAGCCAAGAGTCGGGGACAGGCGAAGCTGGGGCCAAAAACATTCAGTACTGC.